This T cell receptor beta chain is from a study of T cell changes during pregnancy in multiple sclerosis. Per the germline V gene, CDR1 is SGHRS and CDR2 is YFSETQ. This CDR3 is 16 amino acids long. V shed 4 bases and J shed 0 bases, with 15 bases lying between them. The table came from immunoSEQ multiplex PCR; TCRdb's copy has only in-frame clones and leaves some out. The sample has roughly 110,000 clones, approximately 90% seen once. The chain employs TRBV5-1 and TRBJ2-3; a possible D gene is TRBD2 (6 bases). Sequenced here: peripheral blood, sampled in the third trimester of pregnancy. The clonotype was recovered from a female donor in good health, enrolled as a control in a pregnancy study. In nucleotides, the CDR3 is TGCGCCAGCAGCCCCCGTGGGGACTCAAGCACAGATACGCAGTATTTT. It specifies CASSPRGDSSTDTQYF.